This section outlines one T cell receptor (beta chain) sequence together with its context. This record belongs to a study of shared clonotypes between healthy human individuals. Running of the assay took place at deep level. Only in-frame clones appear in the TCRdb table, and some are missing; sequencing was by immunoSEQ multiplex PCR. Found here are around 340,000 clones, roughly 70% of them singletons; the top ten hold 8.5% to 12%. The TCR comes from a man aged 30-40 years in good health. The sequenced sample was memory CD4+ T cells sorted from blood. The subset denotes: CD45RA-negative fraction.

The CDR3 region is CASSENGGHADEAFF. Written as DNA, the CDR3 is TGTGCCAGCAGTGAAAACGGGGGGCACGCCGATGAAGCTTTCTTT. The chain employs TRBV6-1 and TRBJ1-1; D might be TRBD1 (6 bases). CDR3 length: 15 residues. From germline, CDR1 is MNHNS and CDR2 SASEGT. Trimming took off 2 bases at V and 7 bases at J, with 17 bases between the two ends.